What follows are 8 T cell receptor beta chains derived from one specimen sequenced in a study of cytomegalovirus exposure and HLA in healthy donors. Amplification used 60 Vbeta primers and 13 Jbeta primers. Here immunoSEQ multiplex PCR was the method, and the copy in TCRdb shows in-frame clones only, minus some. Among over 80,000 clones listed, roughly 79% were seen once. Sequenced: PBMCs. The receptors were sampled from a female donor in good health and CMV-seropositive.

The chain carries TRBV5-4 and TRBJ2-7; TRBD1 aligns across 11 bases. This CDR3 spans 14 amino acids. The V segment lost 3 bases and the J segment 12 bases; nucleotides outside the gene matches: 11. Germline V lookup: CDR1 SGHNT, CDR2 YYREEE (reference sequence). CDR3 nucleotide sequence: TGTGCCAGCAGCTCCGGGACAGGGGGACCCGCGCGGTACTTC. This translates into CASSSGTGGPARYF.

This clone was recorded a few times. This CDR3 is CSVRTGEAQPQHF. The CDR3 coding sequence is TGCAGCGTTCGGACAGGGGAGGCTCAGCCCCAGCATTTT. The J gene is TRBJ1-5, the V gene TRBV29-1; 9 bases fit TRBD1. Looked up from germline, CDR1 is SQVTM and CDR2 is ANQGSEA. This CDR3 has 13 amino acids. The V and J ends lost 5 bases and 6 bases, in that order; junction bases with no gene match: 5.

The V call is TRBV4-1, the J call TRBJ2-5; tentative D call: TRBD1 (6 bases). The CDR3 is 14 residues long. V was cut by 3 bases and J by 4 bases, with 12 bases left in between. Germline V gene lookup returns CDR1 MGHRA and CDR2 YSYEKL. The CDR3 loop is CASSQRAGAETQYF. DNA for the CDR3: TGCGCCAGCAGCCAGAGGGCAGGGGCAGAGACCCAGTACTTC.

Of note for this clone: Other DNA sequences of this sample code for an identical CDR3. This chain links TRBV19 with TRBJ2-5, with TRBD1 matching 7 bases. Trimming at V came to 4 bases and at J to 3 bases, leaving 2 bases not matched to a gene. CDR3 size: 13 residues. In germline, CDR1 is LNHDA, CDR2 SQIVND (reference sequence). CDR3 region: CASSRDREETQYF. Here the CDR3 DNA reads TGTGCCAGTAGTAGGGACAGAGAAGAGACCCAGTACTTC.

The V gene is TRBV5-6, the J gene TRBJ2-7, with 13 nucleotides matching TRBD2. The trim removed 4 bases at V and 0 bases at J, leaving 10 bases unmatched. This CDR3 region has 18 residues. Germline-derived CDR1 and CDR2 are SGHDT and YYEEEE. The CDR3: CASSPDGTSGATSYEQYF. CDR3 DNA sequence: TGTGCCAGCAGCCCGGACGGGACTAGCGGGGCAACCTCCTACGAGCAGTACTTC.

This rearrangement joins TRBV5-1 to TRBJ2-3; D possibly corresponds to TRBD1 (6 bases). Germline CDR1 SGHRS, CDR2 YFSETQ. V lost 4 bases to trimming and J lost 1 base, with 10 bases between them. There are 14 residues in the CDR3. CDR3 bases: TGCGCCAGCAGCCAAGGACAGCGCACAGATACGCAGTATTTT. Its protein is CASSQGQRTDTQYF.

A few counts support this clone. The V gene is TRBV2, the J gene TRBJ1-1; D possibly corresponds to TRBD1 (5 bases). Germline CDR1 is SNHLY and CDR2 is FYNNEI. Trimming removed 5 bases from V and 6 bases from J, with 10 bases in between. The CDR3 has 12 amino acids. This CDR3 reads CASSPQVAEAFF. The CDR3 DNA reads TGTGCCAGCAGTCCACAGGTAGCTGAAGCTTTCTTT.

V gene TRBV28 combines with J gene TRBJ1-1, with D unresolved. The germline V gene has CDR1 MDHEN and CDR2 SYDVKM. Between the trimmed V and J ends, which lost 3 bases and 7 bases, there was a span of 12 bases. The CDR3 covers 13 residues. The CDR3, as DNA: TGTGCCAGCAGTTTTTCTTTTAGCGGTGAAGCTTTCTTT. This gives the protein CASSFSFSGEAFF.